One sample yielded the 8 T cell receptor beta chains listed below, sequenced in a study of blood T cell repertoires in COVID-19. Here immunoSEQ multiplex PCR was the method, and the copy in TCRdb shows in-frame clones only, minus some. The table includes more than 120,000 clones, nearly 85% detected once. Sequencing was done on a sample of PBMCs or T cells enriched from blood (not recorded which). The source is a middle-aged man in a cohort exposed to, infected with or recovered from COVID-19 (not recorded which).

This chain links TRBV7-6 with TRBJ2-3; D call uncertain. This CDR3 contains 14 residues. Germline V gives CDR1 SGHVS, CDR2 FNYEAQ. V shed 0 bases and J shed 3 bases, with 7 bases lying between them. CDR3 in DNA: TGTGCCAGCAGCTTAGCGGTAGCTACAGATACGCAGTATTTT. Translating gives CASSLAVATDTQYF. Complete variable domain (other parts from reference TRBV7-6 and TRBJ2-3): GAGVSQSPRYKVTKRGQDVALRCDPISGHVSLYWYRQALGQGPEFLTYFNYEAQQDKSGLPNDRFSAERPEGSISTLTIQRTEQRDSAMYRCASSLAVATDTQYFGPGTRLTVL.

On this clone: Other DNA sequences within the sample encode an identical CDR3. V gene TRBV5-1 combines with J gene TRBJ2-2; D uncertain. Germline V CDR1 and CDR2: SGHRS, YFSETQ. The germline V and J ends were trimmed by 3 bases and 1 base, with 4 bases remaining between them. This CDR3 spans 13 amino acids. CDR3: CASSSLNTGELFF. In DNA form, the CDR3 reads TGCGCCAGCAGCTCCTTGAACACCGGGGAGCTGTTTTTT. Drawing the rest from reference TRBV5-1 and TRBJ2-2, the complete variable domain is KAGVTQTPRYLIKTRGQQVTLSCSPISGHRSVSWYQQTPGQGLQFLFEYFSETQRNKGNFPGRFSGRQFSNSRSEMNVSTLELGDSALYLCASSSLNTGELFFGEGSRLTVL.

The V and J genes are TRBV5-1 and TRBJ2-3, with a possible D match to TRBD2 (5 bases). The CDR3 length is 14 residues. CDR1 and CDR2 (germline): SGHRS, YFSETQ. V lost 5 bases and J 2 bases, leaving 12 bases between the germline ends. CDR3 loop: CASSLTTFTDTQYF. The CDR3 nucleotides are TGCGCCAGCAGTCTGACTACCTTCACAGATACGCAGTATTTT.

This clone was seen more than once but under ten times. The chain links TRBV13 to TRBJ1-2; D is undetermined. This CDR3 region has 18 residues. Germline V CDR1 and CDR2: PRHDT, FYEKMQ (reference sequence). Trimming took off 5 bases at V and 0 bases at J, with 22 bases between the two ends. CDR3 amino acids: CASSPSPGLDITNYGYTF. CDR3 sequence (DNA): TGTGCCAGCAGCCCCTCACCCGGTCTAGATATAACTAACTATGGCTACACCTTC.

DNA for the CDR3: TGTGCCAGCAGCCGAGCGGGGGGGTCCACCTACGAGCAGTACTTC. It is translated as CASSRAGGSTYEQYF. The rearrangement joins TRBV6-5 to TRBJ2-7, with 10 bases fitting TRBD2. The trim removed 6 bases at V and 2 bases at J, leaving 7 bases unmatched. The CDR3 loop spans 15 amino acids. CDR1 is MNHEY, CDR2 SVGAGI, per germline.

The chain employs TRBV15 and TRBJ2-2; D is perhaps TRBD2 (6 bases). Germline V gene data show CDR1 as LNHNV and CDR2 as YYDKDF (reference sequence). Trimming removed 4 bases at V and 4 bases at J, with 16 bases between. The CDR3 contains 16 residues. For the CDR3, the DNA is TGTGCCACCAGCACCAGGACGGCCGGGGGCACCGGGGAGCTGTTTTTT. Translation gives CATSTRTAGGTGELFF. Full variable domain (rest looked up from reference TRBV15 and TRBJ2-2): DAMVIQNPRYQVTQFGKPVTLSCSQTLNHNVMYWYQQKSSQAPKLLFHYYDKDFNNEADTPDNFQSRRPNTSFCFLDIRSPGLGDTAMYLCATSTRTAGGTGELFFGEGSRLTVL.

The chain uses TRBV18 and TRBJ2-5; D unclear. Germline V CDR1 and CDR2: KGHSH, LQKENI. The CDR3 has 13 amino acids. The V end lost 4 bases, the J end lost 2 bases, and 8 bases lay between the germline ends. The CDR3: CASSHGGQETQYF. In nucleotides, the CDR3 is TGTGCCAGCTCACACGGCGGTCAAGAGACCCAGTACTTC.

The chain recombines TRBV10-2 with TRBJ2-7; 12 nucleotides line up with TRBD2. The CDR3 loop spans 15 amino acids. Germline-derived CDR1 and CDR2 are WSHSY and SAAADI. Trimming removed 6 bases from V and 5 bases from J; junction bases left unmatched: 8. The CDR3 reads CASSGLAGGPNEQYF. In DNA, the CDR3 is TGCGCCAGCAGCGGGCTAGCGGGAGGGCCGAACGAGCAGTACTTC.